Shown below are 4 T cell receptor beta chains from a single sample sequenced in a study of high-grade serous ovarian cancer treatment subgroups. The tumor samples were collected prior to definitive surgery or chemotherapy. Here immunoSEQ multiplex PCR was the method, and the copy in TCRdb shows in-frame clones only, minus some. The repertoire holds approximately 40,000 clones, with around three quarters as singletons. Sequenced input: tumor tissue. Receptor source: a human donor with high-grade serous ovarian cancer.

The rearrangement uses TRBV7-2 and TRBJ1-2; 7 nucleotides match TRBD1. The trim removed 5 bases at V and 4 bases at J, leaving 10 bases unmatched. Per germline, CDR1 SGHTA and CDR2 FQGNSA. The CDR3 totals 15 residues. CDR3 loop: CASSRDRTYVYGYTF. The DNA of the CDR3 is TGTGCCAGCAGCCGGGACAGAACTTACGTCTATGGCTACACCTTC.

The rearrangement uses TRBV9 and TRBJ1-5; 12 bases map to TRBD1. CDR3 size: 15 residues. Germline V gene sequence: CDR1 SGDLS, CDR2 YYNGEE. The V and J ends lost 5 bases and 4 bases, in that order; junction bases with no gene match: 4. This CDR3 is CASSLGQGANQPQHF. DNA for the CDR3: TGTGCCAGCAGTCTGGGACAGGGGGCTAATCAGCCCCAGCATTTT.

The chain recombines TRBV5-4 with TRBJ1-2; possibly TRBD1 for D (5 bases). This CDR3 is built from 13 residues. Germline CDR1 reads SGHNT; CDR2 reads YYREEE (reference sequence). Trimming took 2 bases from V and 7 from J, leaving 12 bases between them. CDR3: CASSFGATGGYTF. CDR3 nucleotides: TGTGCCAGCAGCTTCGGGGCGACCGGTGGCTACACCTTC.

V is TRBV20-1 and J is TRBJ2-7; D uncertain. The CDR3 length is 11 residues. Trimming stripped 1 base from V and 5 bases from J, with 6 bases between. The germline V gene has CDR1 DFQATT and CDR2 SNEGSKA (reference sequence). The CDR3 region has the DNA TGCAGTGCTAGAGGGGAACACGAGCAGTACTTC. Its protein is CSARGEHEQYF.